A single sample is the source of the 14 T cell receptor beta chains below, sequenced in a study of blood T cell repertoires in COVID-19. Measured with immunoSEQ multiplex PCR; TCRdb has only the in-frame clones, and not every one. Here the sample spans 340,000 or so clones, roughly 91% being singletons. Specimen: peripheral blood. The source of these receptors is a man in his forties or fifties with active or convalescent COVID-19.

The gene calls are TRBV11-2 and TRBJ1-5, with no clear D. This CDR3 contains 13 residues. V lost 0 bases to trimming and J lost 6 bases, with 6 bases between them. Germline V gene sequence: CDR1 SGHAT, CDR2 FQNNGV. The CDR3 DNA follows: TGTGCCAGCAGCTTAGATCTAAGTCAGCCCCAGCATTTT. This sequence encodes CASSLDLSQPQHF.

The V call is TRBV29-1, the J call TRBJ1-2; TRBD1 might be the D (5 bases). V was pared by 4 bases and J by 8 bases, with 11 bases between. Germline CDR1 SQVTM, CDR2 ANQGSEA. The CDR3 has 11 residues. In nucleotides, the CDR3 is TGCAGCGTTGGGGCGGGGGAAGGCTACACCTTC. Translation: CSVGAGEGYTF.

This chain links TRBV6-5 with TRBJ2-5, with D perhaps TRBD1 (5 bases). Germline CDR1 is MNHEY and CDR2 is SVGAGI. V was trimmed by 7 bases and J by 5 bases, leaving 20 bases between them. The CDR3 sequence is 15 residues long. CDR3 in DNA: TGTGCCAGCAACCCCTACAGGATAGGTAGTGAGACCCAGTACTTC. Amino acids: CASNPYRIGSETQYF.

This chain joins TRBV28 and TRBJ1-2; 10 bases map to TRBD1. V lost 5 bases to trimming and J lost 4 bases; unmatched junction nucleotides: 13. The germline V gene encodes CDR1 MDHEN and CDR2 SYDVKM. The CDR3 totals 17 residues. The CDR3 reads CASSPGGTGEWGYGYTF. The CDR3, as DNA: TGTGCCAGCAGTCCGGGGGGGACAGGGGAGTGGGGCTATGGCTACACCTTC.

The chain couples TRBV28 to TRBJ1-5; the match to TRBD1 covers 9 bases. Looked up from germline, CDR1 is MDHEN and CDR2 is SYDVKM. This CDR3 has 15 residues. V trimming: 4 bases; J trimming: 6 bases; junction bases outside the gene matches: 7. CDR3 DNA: TGTGCCAGCAGTTCCCCAACAGGGGGCCTTCAGCCCCAGCATTTT. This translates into CASSSPTGGLQPQHF.

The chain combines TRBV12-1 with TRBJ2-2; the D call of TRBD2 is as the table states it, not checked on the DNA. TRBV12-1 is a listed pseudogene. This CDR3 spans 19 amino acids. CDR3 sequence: CASRFRTSGRARNTGELFF. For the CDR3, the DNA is TGTGCCAGCAGATTCAGGACTAGCGGGAGGGCCCGGAACACCGGGGAGCTGTTTTTT.

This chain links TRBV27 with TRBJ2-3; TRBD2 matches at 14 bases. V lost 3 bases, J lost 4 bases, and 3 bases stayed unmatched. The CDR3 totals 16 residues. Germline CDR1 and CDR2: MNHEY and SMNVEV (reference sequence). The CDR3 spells CASSLGLAGAPDTQYF. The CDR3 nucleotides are TGTGCCAGCAGTTTGGGACTAGCGGGAGCACCAGATACGCAGTATTTT.

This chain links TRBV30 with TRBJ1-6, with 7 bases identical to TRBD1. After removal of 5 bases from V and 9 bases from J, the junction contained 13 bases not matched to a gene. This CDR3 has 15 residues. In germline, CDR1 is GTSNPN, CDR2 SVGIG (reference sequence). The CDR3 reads CAWEAAGGVLSPLHF. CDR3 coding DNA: TGTGCCTGGGAGGCCGCAGGGGGAGTTCTTTCACCCCTCCACTTT. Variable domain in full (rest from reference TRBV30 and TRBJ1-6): SQTIHQWPATLVQPVGSPLSLECTVEGTSNPNLYWYRQAAGRGLQLLFYSVGIGQISSEVPQNLSASRPQDRQFILSSKKLLLSDSGFYLCAWEAAGGVLSPLHFGNGTRLTVT.

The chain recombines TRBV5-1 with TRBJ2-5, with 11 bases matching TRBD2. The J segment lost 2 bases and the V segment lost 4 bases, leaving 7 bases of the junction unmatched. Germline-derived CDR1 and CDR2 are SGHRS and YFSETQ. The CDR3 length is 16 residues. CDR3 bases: TGCGCCAGCAGCCCAGGGACTAGCGGAGGACAAGAGACCCAGTACTTC. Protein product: CASSPGTSGGQETQYF.

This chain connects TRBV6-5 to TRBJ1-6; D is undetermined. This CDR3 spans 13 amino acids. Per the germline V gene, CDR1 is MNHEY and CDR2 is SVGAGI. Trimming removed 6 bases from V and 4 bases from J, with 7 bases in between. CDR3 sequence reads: CASRLNYNSPLHF. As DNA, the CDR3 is TGTGCCAGCAGACTGAATTATAATTCACCCCTCCACTTT.

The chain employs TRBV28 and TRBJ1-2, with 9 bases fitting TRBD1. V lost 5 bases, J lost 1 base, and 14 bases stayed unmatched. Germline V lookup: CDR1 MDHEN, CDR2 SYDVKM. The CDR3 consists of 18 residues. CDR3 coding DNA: TGTGCCAGCAGTCCCGACAGGGGGTTATATAACTATAACTATGGCTACACCTTC. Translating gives CASSPDRGLYNYNYGYTF.

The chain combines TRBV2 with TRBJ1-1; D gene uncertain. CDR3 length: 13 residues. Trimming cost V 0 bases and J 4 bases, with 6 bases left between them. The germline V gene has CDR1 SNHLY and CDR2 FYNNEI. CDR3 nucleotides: TGTGCCAGCAGTGAAGCCGTATTCACTGAAGCTTTCTTT. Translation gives CASSEAVFTEAFF.

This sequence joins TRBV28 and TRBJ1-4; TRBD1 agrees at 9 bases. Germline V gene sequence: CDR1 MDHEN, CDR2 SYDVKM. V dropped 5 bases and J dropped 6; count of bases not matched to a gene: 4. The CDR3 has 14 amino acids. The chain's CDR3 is CASSRTGVDEKLFF. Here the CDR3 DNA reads TGTGCCAGCAGTCGGACAGGGGTGGATGAAAAACTGTTTTTT.

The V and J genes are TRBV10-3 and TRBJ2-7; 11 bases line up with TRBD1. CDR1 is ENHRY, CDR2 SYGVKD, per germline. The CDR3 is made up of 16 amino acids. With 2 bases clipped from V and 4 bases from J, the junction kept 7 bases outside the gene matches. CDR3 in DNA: TGTGCCATCAGTGAGGTTTGGACAGGGGGCATATACGAGCAGTACTTC. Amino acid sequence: CAISEVWTGGIYEQYF.